Described below is a single T cell receptor beta chain sequence and its context. The target antigen is unknown. This entry comes from a study of shared clonotypes between healthy human individuals. CDR1 and CDR2 from the germline V gene are MNHNS and SASEGT. V lost 7 bases and J 4 bases, leaving 19 bases between the germline ends. The CDR3 length is 15 residues. At deep level, the assay was performed. Libraries were prepared by immunoSEQ multiplex PCR; TCRdb keeps only in-frame clonotypes and omits some of them. The table shows approximately 1.5 million clones, with roughly 98.5% occurring only once. General study points: Rarefaction demonstrated incomplete sorted-subset sequencing despite large depth. Naive subsets typically showed greater estimated richness than memory subsets.

The sample taken for sequencing was naive CD4+ T cells sorted from blood. As for subset: CD45RA+ positively selected. The V and J genes are TRBV6-1 and TRBJ2-5; D is uncertain. The receptor was derived from a man in his thirties or forties in good health. The CDR3 nucleotides are TGTGCCAGCACTGTCTCGAGTCCCCTCGCAGAGACCCAGTACTTC. It specifies CASTVSSPLAETQYF.